The T cell receptor beta chain described here comes from a study of blood T cells in healthy people across ages. Study conclusions and caveats: In the absence of known donor CMV status, changes in expanded clonotypes were possibly confounded.

Points on this clonotype: The antigen remains unidentified.

The use of a sample-barcoded 5' primer and a J-beta primer mix characterized a second PCR of roughly 7 to 11 cycles. TCRdb independently ran MiXCR on the 5' RACE reads; one entry per CDR3 protein. The sample holds 1.5 million to 2 million distinct CDR3 sequences, 40% to 55% seen once. V shed 1 base and J shed 2 bases, with 9 bases lying between them. The length of the CDR3 is 14 residues. The germline V gene has CDR1 SGHVS and CDR2 FQNEAQ. The material sequenced was blood. The source of this sequence is a woman aged 40 to 50 in good health. The chain is built from TRBV7-8 and TRBJ2-7; D unresolved. CDR3 in amino acids: CASSLGAVTYEQYF. The DNA of the CDR3 is TGTGCCAGCAGCTTAGGGGCAGTAACCTACGAGCAGTACTTC.